This TCR beta chain appears in the sequencing data of a study of T cells in Graves' hyperthyroidism and ophthalmopathy. Notes on the study in general: Before onset, by a median of about six months, the model predicted ophthalmopathy. Most clonotypes that expanded in the thyroid above 0.001 also showed up in blood.

Researchers took RNA transcripts and amplified the TCR beta CDR3 regions from them. During a first-round RT-PCR of the TCR CDR3, the HTBI primer set was used. TCRdb reprocessed the multiplex PCR reads via MiXCR and lists one record per CDR3 protein. The sample has some 530,000 distinct CDR3 sequences; around a fifth are singletons. Cells are PBMCs isolated from more than 8.5 ml of fresh blood. With regard to this clonotype: Its antigen is currently unknown.

Sequencing used blood. This receptor was taken from a woman between 65 and 79 years old with Graves' ophthalmopathy.

Here the CDR3 DNA reads TGTGCCAGCAGTTCTAGCGGGACTCCCTCCTACGAGCAGTACTTC. Its translation is CASSSSGTPSYEQYF. J is TRBJ2-7 and V is TRBV27, with 9 bases lining up with TRBD2. The ends lost 4 bases at V and 0 bases at J; junction bases unmatched: 4. Germline V gene sequence: CDR1 MNHEY, CDR2 SMNVEV (reference sequence). The CDR3 runs 15 residues.